The 12 T cell receptor beta chains given below trace back to one sample, sequenced in a study of blood T cell repertoires in COVID-19. Method: immunoSEQ multiplex PCR; TCRdb's copy keeps in-frame clones and lacks some. The data hold 350,000 or so clones, with roughly 90% observed a single time. Material for sequencing was peripheral blood. These receptors were collected from a woman in her sixties with COVID-19, enrolled during active disease.

The chain carries TRBV10-3 and TRBJ1-2, with unresolved D. V was trimmed by 8 bases and J by 2 bases, leaving 9 bases between them. Looked up from germline, CDR1 is ENHRY and CDR2 is SYGVKD. The length of the CDR3 is 12 residues. CDR3: CAIWRQNYGYTF. The CDR3 region has the DNA TGTGCCATCTGGCGGCAGAACTATGGCTACACCTTC.

The chain links TRBV14 to TRBJ1-1; D remains ambiguous. The CDR3 consists of 14 residues. From germline, CDR1 is SGHDN and CDR2 FVKESK. Trimming left V 4 bases short and J 0 bases short, with 9 bases between. The CDR3 loop is CASSLQAMNTEAFF. CDR3 nucleotide sequence: TGTGCCAGCAGCCTGCAAGCCATGAACACTGAAGCTTTCTTT.

In DNA, the CDR3 is TGTGCCAGTTTATTTACAGGGTTAGGTGGGGCCAACGTCCTGACTTTC. Translated: CASLFTGLGGANVLTF. The chain couples TRBV19 to TRBJ2-6, with TRBD1 as a possible D gene (6 bases). Trimming removed 8 bases at V and 3 bases at J, with 17 bases between. Germline CDR1 and CDR2: LNHDA and SQIVND (reference sequence). This CDR3 region has 16 residues. The full variable domain, in which reference TRBV19 and TRBJ2-6 provide the parts outside the CDR3, is DGGITQSPKYLFRKEGQNVTLSCEQNLNHDAMYWYRQDPGQGLRLIYYSQIVNDFQKGDIAEGYSVSREKKESFPLTVTSAQKNPTAFYLCASLFTGLGGANVLTFGAGSRLTVL.

This clone has a single count. This sequence joins TRBV6-6 and TRBJ2-7; the match to TRBD2 covers 8 bases. V gave up 5 bases and J gave up 2 bases; unmatched junction bases: 8. From germline, CDR1 is MNHNY and CDR2 SVGAGI (reference sequence). The length of the CDR3 is 15 residues. This CDR3 is CASSRGGLAPYEQYF. The CDR3 region has the DNA TGTGCCAGCAGTCGTGGTGGACTAGCACCCTACGAGCAGTACTTC.

As regards this clone: Other DNA variants within this sample encode the same CDR3. The chain joins TRBV6-4 to TRBJ2-2, with D possibly TRBD1 on 5 matching bases. Trimming cost V 2 bases and J 4 bases, with 5 bases left between them. CDR3 size: 13 residues. Per germline, CDR1 MRHNA and CDR2 SNTAGT. The CDR3 DNA reads TGTGCCAGCAGTGACAGGGGCACCGGGGAGCTGTTTTTT. The encoded protein is CASSDRGTGELFF.

The gene calls are TRBV6-5 and TRBJ1-1, with 11 bases matching TRBD1. Trimming at V came to 5 bases and at J to 4 bases, leaving 3 bases not matched to a gene. CDR3 length: 14 residues. CDR1 is MNHEY and CDR2 is SVGAGI in the germline V gene. CDR3 sequence: CASSRDRGATEAFF. DNA for the CDR3: TGTGCCAGCAGTCGGGACAGGGGGGCCACTGAAGCTTTCTTT.

V and J are TRBV5-1 and TRBJ1-1; maybe TRBD1 (5 bases). Germline assignment: CDR1 SGHRS and CDR2 YFSETQ. The CDR3 runs 14 residues. Trimming removed 0 bases from V and 4 bases from J, with 10 bases in between. CDR3 sequence: CASSLVGGSTEAFF. The CDR3 DNA sequence: TGCGCCAGCAGCTTGGTTGGGGGGAGCACTGAAGCTTTCTTT.

This chain uses TRBV2 with TRBJ1-5, with D possibly TRBD1 on 5 matching bases. V lost 3 bases and J 1 base, leaving 10 bases between the germline ends. This CDR3 is built from 15 residues. Germline V gene sequence: CDR1 SNHLY, CDR2 FYNNEI. CDR3 sequence reads: CASSDQGVSNQPQHF. The CDR3 region has the DNA TGTGCCAGCAGTGACCAGGGTGTCAGCAATCAGCCCCAGCATTTT.

This clone has only one observation. V gene TRBV19 combines with J gene TRBJ2-3, with a tentative D call TRBD1 (6 bases). The CDR3 length is 15 residues. Germline CDR1 and CDR2: LNHDA and SQIVND (reference sequence). Trimming shortened V by 3 bases and J by 0 bases, and 10 bases separated the two germline ends. The CDR3 nucleotides read TGTGCCAGTAGTATTGGTACAGGGAGCACAGATACGCAGTATTTT. Its translation: CASSIGTGSTDTQYF. The full variable domain, in which reference TRBV19 and TRBJ2-3 provide the parts outside the CDR3, is DGGITQSPKYLFRKEGQNVTLSCEQNLNHDAMYWYRQDPGQGLRLIYYSQIVNDFQKGDIAEGYSVSREKKESFPLTVTSAQKNPTAFYLCASSIGTGSTDTQYFGPGTRLTVL.

The chain recombines TRBV19 with TRBJ2-2; D is possibly TRBD2 (6 bases). Per the germline V gene, CDR1 is LNHDA and CDR2 is SQIVND (reference sequence). Trimming stripped 6 bases from V and 2 bases from J, with 13 bases between. The CDR3 runs 15 residues. CDR3: CASRSGTRNTGELFF. The CDR3 DNA reads as TGTGCCAGTAGATCCGGGACTCGAAACACCGGGGAGCTGTTTTTT.

J is TRBJ2-1 and V is TRBV5-5; 14 nucleotides line up with TRBD2. Germline values: CDR1 SGHKS, CDR2 YYEKEE (reference sequence). This CDR3 is 16 amino acids long. Germline trimming cut 1 base from V and 9 bases from J; bases unmatched to any gene: 6. The chain's CDR3 is CASSLRLAGGQGEQFF. CDR3 DNA sequence: TGTGCCAGCAGCTTGAGACTAGCGGGGGGGCAGGGTGAGCAGTTCTTC.

With respect to this clone: The same CDR3 also results from other DNA sequences found in this sample. V usage is TRBV5-1 and J usage is TRBJ1-5, with TRBD1 matching 9 bases. Unmatched junction bases numbered 1, after V lost 3 bases and J lost 0 bases. Germline values: CDR1 SGHRS, CDR2 YFSETQ. There are 15 residues in the CDR3. This CDR3 reads CASSSTGGSNQPQHF. CDR3 nucleotide sequence: TGCGCCAGCAGCTCGACAGGGGGTAGCAATCAGCCCCAGCATTTT.